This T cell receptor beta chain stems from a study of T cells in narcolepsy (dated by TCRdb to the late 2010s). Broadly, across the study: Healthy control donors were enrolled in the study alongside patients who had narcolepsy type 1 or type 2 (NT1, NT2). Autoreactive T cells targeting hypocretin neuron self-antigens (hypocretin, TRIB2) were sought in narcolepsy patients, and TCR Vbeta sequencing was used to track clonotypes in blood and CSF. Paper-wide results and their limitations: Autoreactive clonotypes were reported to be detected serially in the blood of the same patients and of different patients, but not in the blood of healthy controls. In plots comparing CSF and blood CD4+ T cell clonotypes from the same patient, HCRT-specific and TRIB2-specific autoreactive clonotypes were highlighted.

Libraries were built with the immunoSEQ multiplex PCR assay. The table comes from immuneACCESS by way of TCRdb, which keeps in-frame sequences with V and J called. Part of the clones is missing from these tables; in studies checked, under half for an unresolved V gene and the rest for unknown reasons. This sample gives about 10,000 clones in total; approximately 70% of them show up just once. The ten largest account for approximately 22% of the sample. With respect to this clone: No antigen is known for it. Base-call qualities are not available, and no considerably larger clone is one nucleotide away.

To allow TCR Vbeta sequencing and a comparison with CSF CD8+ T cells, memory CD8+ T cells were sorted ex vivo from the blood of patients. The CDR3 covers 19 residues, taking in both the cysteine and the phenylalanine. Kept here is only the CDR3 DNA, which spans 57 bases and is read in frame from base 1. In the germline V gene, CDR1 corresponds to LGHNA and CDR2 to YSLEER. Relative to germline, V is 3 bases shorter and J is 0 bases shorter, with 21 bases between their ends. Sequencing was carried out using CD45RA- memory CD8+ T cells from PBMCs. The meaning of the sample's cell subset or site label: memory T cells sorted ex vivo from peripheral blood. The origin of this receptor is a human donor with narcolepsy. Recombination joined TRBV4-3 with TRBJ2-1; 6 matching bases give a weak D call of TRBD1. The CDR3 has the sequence CASSHLMGHLTSSYNEQFF. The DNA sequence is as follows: TGCGCCAGCAGCCACCTAATGGGACACCTAACCAGCTCCTACAATGAGCAGTTCTTC.